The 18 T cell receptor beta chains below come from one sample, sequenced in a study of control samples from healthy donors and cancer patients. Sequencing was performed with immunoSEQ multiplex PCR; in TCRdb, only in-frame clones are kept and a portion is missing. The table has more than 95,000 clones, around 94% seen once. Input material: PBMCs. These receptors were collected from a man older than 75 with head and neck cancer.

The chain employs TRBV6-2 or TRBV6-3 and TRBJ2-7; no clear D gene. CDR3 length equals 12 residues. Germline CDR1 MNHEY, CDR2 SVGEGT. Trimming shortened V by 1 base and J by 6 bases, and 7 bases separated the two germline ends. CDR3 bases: TGTGCCAGCAGTTACTTTCAACTCGAGCAGTACTTC. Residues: CASSYFQLEQYF.

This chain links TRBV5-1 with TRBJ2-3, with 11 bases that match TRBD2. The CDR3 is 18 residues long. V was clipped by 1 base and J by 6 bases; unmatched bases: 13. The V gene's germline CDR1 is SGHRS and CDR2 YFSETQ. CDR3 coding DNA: TGCGCCAGCAGCTTGATACTAGCGGGGGCTCGTCCGAGGGATACGCAGTATTTT. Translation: CASSLILAGARPRDTQYF.

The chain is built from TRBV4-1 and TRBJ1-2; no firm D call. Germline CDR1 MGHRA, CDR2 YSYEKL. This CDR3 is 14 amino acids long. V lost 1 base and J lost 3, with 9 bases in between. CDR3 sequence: CASSQGRSDYGYTF. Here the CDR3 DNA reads TGCGCCAGCAGCCAAGGTCGGTCAGACTATGGCTACACCTTC.

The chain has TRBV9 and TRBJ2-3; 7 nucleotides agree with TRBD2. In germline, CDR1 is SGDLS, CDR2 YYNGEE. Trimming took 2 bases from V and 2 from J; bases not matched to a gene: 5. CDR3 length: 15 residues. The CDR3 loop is CASSVGGSATDTQYF. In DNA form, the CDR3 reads TGTGCCAGCAGCGTGGGCGGGAGTGCCACAGATACGCAGTATTTT.

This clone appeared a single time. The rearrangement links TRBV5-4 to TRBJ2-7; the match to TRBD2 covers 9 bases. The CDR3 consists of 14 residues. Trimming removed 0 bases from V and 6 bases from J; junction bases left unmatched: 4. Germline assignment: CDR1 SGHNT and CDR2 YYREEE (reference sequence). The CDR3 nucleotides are TGTGCCAGCAGCTTGGACGCGGGGGGGCGCGAGCAGTACTTC. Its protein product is CASSLDAGGREQYF.

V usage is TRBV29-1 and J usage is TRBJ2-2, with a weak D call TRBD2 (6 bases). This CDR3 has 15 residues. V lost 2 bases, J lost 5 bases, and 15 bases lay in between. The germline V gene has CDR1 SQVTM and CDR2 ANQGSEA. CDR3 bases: TGCAGCGTTGAAAGTCAGGGAGGAATTACCGGGGAGCTGTTTTTT. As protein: CSVESQGGITGELFF.

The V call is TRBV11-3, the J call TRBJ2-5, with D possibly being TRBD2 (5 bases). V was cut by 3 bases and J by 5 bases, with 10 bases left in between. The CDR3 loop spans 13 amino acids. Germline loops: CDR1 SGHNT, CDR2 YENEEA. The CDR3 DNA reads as TGTGCCAGCAGCTTCGGACCGGGGGAGACCCAGTACTTC. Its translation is CASSFGPGETQYF. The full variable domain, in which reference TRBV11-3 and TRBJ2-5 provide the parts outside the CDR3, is EAGVVQSPRYKIIEKKQPVAFWCNPISGHNTLYWYLQNLGQGPELLIRYENEEAVDDSQLPKDRFSAERLKGVDSTLKIQPAELGDSAVYLCASSFGPGETQYFGPGTRLLVL.

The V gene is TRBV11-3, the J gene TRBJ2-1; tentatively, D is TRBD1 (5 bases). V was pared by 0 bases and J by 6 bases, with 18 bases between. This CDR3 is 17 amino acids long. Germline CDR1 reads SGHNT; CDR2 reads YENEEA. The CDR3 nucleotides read TGTGCCAGCAGCTTAGAAACAGGCCCTAACCTTTCCAATGAGCAGTTCTTC. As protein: CASSLETGPNLSNEQFF.

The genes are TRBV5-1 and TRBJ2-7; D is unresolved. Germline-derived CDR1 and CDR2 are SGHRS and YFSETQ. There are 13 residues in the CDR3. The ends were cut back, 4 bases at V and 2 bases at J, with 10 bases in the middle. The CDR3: CASSLHGTYEQYF. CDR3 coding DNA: TGCGCCAGCAGCCTACACGGAACCTACGAGCAGTACTTC.

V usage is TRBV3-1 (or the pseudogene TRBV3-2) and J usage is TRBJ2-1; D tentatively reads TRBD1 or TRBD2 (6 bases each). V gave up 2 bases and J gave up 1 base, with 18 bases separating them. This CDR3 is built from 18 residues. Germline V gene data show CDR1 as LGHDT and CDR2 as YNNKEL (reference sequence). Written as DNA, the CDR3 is TGTGCCAGCAGCCAAAAGGGGGGCGGGATGGAATCCTACAATGAGCAGTTCTTC. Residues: CASSQKGGGMESYNEQFF.

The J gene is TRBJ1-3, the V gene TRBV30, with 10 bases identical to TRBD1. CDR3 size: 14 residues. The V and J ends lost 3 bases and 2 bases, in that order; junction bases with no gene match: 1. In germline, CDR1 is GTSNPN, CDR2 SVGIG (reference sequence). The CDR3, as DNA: TGTGCCTGGAGGGGACAGGGGCCTGGAAACACCATATATTTT. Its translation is CAWRGQGPGNTIYF.

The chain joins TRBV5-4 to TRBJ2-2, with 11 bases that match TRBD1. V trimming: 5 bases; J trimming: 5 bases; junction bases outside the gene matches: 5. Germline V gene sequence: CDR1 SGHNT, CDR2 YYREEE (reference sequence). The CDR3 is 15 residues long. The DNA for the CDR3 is TGTGCCAGCAGATTCCGGGACAGGGGGACCGGGGAGCTGTTTTTT. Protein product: CASRFRDRGTGELFF.

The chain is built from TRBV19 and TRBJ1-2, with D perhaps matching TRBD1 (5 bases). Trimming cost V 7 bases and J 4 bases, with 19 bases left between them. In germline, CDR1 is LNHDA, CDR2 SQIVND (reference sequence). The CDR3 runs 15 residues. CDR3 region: CASTVRGSMFYGYTF. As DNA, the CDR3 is TGTGCCAGTACAGTAAGGGGTAGTATGTTCTATGGCTACACCTTC.

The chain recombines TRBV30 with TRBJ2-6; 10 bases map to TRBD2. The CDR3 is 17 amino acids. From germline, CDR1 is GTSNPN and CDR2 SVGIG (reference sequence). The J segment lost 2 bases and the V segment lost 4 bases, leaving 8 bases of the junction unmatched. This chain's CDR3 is CAWTGLAALPGANVLTF. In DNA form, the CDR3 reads TGTGCCTGGACTGGACTAGCGGCTCTCCCTGGGGCCAACGTCCTGACTTTC.

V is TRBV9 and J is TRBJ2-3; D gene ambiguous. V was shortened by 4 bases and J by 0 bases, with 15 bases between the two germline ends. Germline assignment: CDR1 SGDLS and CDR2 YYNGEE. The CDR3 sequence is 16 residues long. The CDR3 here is CASSSLGTLSTDTQYF. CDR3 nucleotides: TGTGCCAGCAGCTCCTTGGGTACCTTGAGCACAGATACGCAGTATTTT.

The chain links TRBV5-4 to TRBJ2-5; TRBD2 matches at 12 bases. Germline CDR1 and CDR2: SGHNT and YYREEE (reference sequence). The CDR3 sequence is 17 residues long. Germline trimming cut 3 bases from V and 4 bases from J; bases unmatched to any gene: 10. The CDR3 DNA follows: TGTGCCAGCAGCTCTAGCGGGGGGGCCTCGGGTGTAGAGACCCAGTACTTC. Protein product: CASSSSGGASGVETQYF.

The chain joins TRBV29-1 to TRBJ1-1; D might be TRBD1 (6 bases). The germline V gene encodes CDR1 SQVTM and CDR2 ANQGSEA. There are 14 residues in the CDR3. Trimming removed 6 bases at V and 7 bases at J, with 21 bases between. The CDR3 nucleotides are TGCAGCGTAGGCGTATCCGGGGAAGGGGGTGAAGCTTTCTTT. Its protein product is CSVGVSGEGGEAFF.

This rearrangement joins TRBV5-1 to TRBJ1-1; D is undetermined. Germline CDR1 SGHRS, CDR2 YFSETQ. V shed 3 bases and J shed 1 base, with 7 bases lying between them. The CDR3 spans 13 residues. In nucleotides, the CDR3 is TGCGCCAGCAGCTCTCACCAGAACACTGAAGCTTTCTTT. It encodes CASSSHQNTEAFF.